This passage covers 26 T cell receptor beta chains from one sample sequenced in a study of shared clonotypes between healthy human individuals. The assay was immunoSEQ multiplex PCR, and TCRdb's table has in-frame clones only and misses some. The sample consists of about 1.1 million clones, about four fifths of them appearing once. Input material: memory CD4+ T cells from PBMCs. The subset denotes: CD45RA-negative fraction. Receptors were obtained from a man aged 18 to 29 in good health. Some clones in this sample may be carry-over from other donors' samples.

V gene TRBV18 combines with J gene TRBJ1-1, with TRBD1 as a possible D gene (5 bases). The CDR3 sequence is 19 residues long. Trimming stripped 6 bases from V and 0 bases from J, with 26 bases between. In germline, CDR1 is KGHSH, CDR2 LQKENI. CDR3 DNA sequence: TGTGCCAGCTCCCCGCTAACCCTGAGGGGCGATAATATGAACACTGAAGCTTTCTTT. Protein: CASSPLTLRGDNMNTEAFF. Together with reference TRBV18 and TRBJ1-1, the CDR3 gives the full variable domain: NAGVMQNPRHLVRRRGQEARLRCSPMKGHSHVYWYRQLPEEGLKFMVYLQKENIIDESGMPKERFSAEFPKEGPSILRIQQVVRGDSAAYFCASSPLTLRGDNMNTEAFFGQGTRLTVV.

A note on this clone: The sample holds other DNA sequences that translate to the same CDR3. The V and J genes are TRBV29-1 and TRBJ2-3, with 7 nucleotides matching TRBD2. Per germline, CDR1 SQVTM and CDR2 ANQGSEA. The CDR3 is made up of 14 amino acids. Unmatched junction bases numbered 9, after V lost 3 bases and J lost 6 bases. As DNA, the CDR3 is TGCAGCGTTGAGGGAGGGCAGGGTGCGGATACGCAGTATTTT. Amino acid sequence: CSVEGGQGADTQYF.

V gene TRBV5-1 combines with J gene TRBJ2-7; a possible D gene is TRBD2 (6 bases). This CDR3 spans 14 amino acids. CDR1 and CDR2 (germline): SGHRS, YFSETQ. With 4 bases removed from V and 6 bases from J, the gap between germline ends came to 17 bases. In DNA form, the CDR3 reads TGCGCCAGCAGCCCTGGGACTTCACTGCGCGAGCAGTACTTC. It encodes CASSPGTSLREQYF.

This chain connects TRBV29-1 to TRBJ1-2, with D possibly TRBD1 on 6 matching bases. The CDR3 consists of 15 residues. Trimming removed 3 bases at V and 5 bases at J, with 19 bases between. Germline CDR1 SQVTM, CDR2 ANQGSEA. CDR3 loop: CSVDWSTGSKYGYTF. The DNA for the CDR3 is TGCAGCGTTGATTGGTCTACAGGGTCGAAATATGGCTACACCTTC.

This clone was recorded a few times. This rearrangement joins TRBV6-5 to TRBJ1-2; TRBD1 is a possible D gene (6 bases). Per germline, CDR1 MNHEY and CDR2 SVGAGI. V lost 5 bases, J lost 7 bases, and 17 bases lay in between. The CDR3 runs 14 residues. The CDR3 bases are TGTGCCAGCAGTCCGGAGGGTCAGGGGCGTGGCTACACCTTC. Its protein product is CASSPEGQGRGYTF.

V gene TRBV6-5 combines with J gene TRBJ1-3; 8 nucleotides match TRBD1. The CDR3 length is 15 residues. Germline V gene sequence: CDR1 MNHEY, CDR2 SVGAGI. V was clipped by 6 bases and J by 0 bases; unmatched bases: 4. The DNA for the CDR3 is TGTGCCAGCAGCCAGGGGGCAGCCTCTGGAAACACCATATATTTT. Amino acid sequence: CASSQGAASGNTIYF.

Details on this clone: Additional DNA sequences in this sample encode the identical CDR3. This chain connects TRBV2 to TRBJ1-4; the D gene is possibly TRBD1 (6 bases). This CDR3 is built from 15 residues. Trimming cost V 4 bases and J 0 bases, with 9 bases left between them. The germline V gene encodes CDR1 SNHLY and CDR2 FYNNEI. The CDR3 DNA sequence: TGTGCCAGCAGTGGACGGACAGCAACTAATGAAAAACTGTTTTTT. Its translation is CASSGRTATNEKLFF.

This clone showed up just a few times. This chain uses TRBV2 with TRBJ1-5; D remains ambiguous. In germline, CDR1 is SNHLY, CDR2 FYNNEI. The CDR3 is made up of 11 amino acids. Trimming removed 6 bases from V and 11 bases from J, with 11 bases in between. DNA for the CDR3: TGTGCCAGCAGAGACACCAAGTCCCAGCATTTT. Translation: CASRDTKSQHF.

The V gene is TRBV2, the J gene TRBJ1-1, with D perhaps TRBD1 (5 bases). CDR1 is SNHLY and CDR2 is FYNNEI in the germline V gene. CDR3 size: 14 residues. V was pared by 4 bases and J by 5 bases, with 14 bases between. CDR3 DNA sequence: TGTGCCAGCAGTGGAGGGGCCTCGAGGACTGAAGCTTTCTTT. As protein: CASSGGASRTEAFF.

The V call is TRBV10-3, the J call TRBJ1-5; D ambiguous. The V gene's germline CDR1 is ENHRY and CDR2 SYGVKD. CDR3 length: 13 residues. V was trimmed by 4 bases and J by 5 bases, leaving 9 bases between them. This CDR3 reads CAISVGKDQPQHF. CDR3 DNA: TGTGCCATCAGTGTGGGAAAGGATCAGCCCCAGCATTTT.

The table lists this clone with a count of one. The chain couples TRBV28 to TRBJ2-3; D is undetermined. Germline V gene lookup returns CDR1 MDHEN and CDR2 SYDVKM. Trimming cost V 8 bases and J 2 bases, with 17 bases left between them. This CDR3 spans 15 amino acids. The CDR3 loop reads CASARPRIYTDTQYF. The CDR3 DNA is TGTGCCAGCGCAAGACCGAGGATCTACACAGATACGCAGTATTTT.

This clone was seen a handful of times. This could be a read error, since a much larger clone is one nucleotide away. This sequence joins TRBV7-9 and TRBJ2-6, with D hard to call. Trimming removed 4 bases from V and 13 bases from J, with 11 bases in between. Looked up from germline, CDR1 is SEHNR and CDR2 is FQNEAQ (reference sequence). The CDR3 covers 12 residues. CDR3 in amino acids: CASSSKEEVLTF. The CDR3 DNA follows: TGTGCCAGCAGCTCTAAAGAAGAAGTCCTGACTTTC.

CDR3 in amino acids: CASSLRGQVGELFF. CDR3 in DNA: TGCGCCAGCAGCTTGCGGGGCCAGGTCGGGGAGCTGTTTTTT. The rearrangement uses TRBV5-1 and TRBJ2-2; D is perhaps TRBD1 or TRBD2 (5 bases each). Germline loops: CDR1 SGHRS, CDR2 YFSETQ. CDR3 length: 14 residues. The V and J ends lost 1 base and 7 bases respectively, with 11 bases between them.

The chain recombines TRBV4-1 with TRBJ2-2, with TRBD2 identical over 13 bases. The length of the CDR3 is 16 residues. Germline CDR1 is MGHRA and CDR2 is YSYEKL. The trim removed 1 base at V and 6 bases at J, leaving 2 bases unmatched. The CDR3 spells CASSQGGLAGAGELFF. CDR3 in DNA: TGCGCCAGCAGCCAAGGTGGACTAGCGGGAGCCGGGGAGCTGTTTTTT.

Turning to this clone: The sample contains more than one DNA sequence encoding this CDR3. This chain uses TRBV7-2 with TRBJ2-7; 10 positions agree with TRBD1. J was trimmed by 4 bases and V by 3 bases; bases with no gene match: 3. Germline CDR1 reads SGHTA; CDR2 reads FQGNSA. The CDR3 extends over 14 amino acids. The CDR3 DNA follows: TGTGCCAGCAGCTTGGACAGGGGGGCTTACGAGCAGTACTTC. Protein product: CASSLDRGAYEQYF.

To note about this clone: Its ends do not fully match the called genes, so a read error is possible. In nucleotides, the CDR3 is TGTGCCAGCAGTCTCAGAGAGTTGCCTGAGGCTTTCTTT. Protein: CASSLRELPEAFF. The rearrangement joins TRBV28 to TRBJ1-1; no clear D gene. The CDR3 has 13 amino acids. The germline V gene has CDR1 MDHEN and CDR2 SYDVKM.

In its sample, this clone was seen once. The J gene is TRBJ1-1, the V gene TRBV30, with 7 bases fitting TRBD1. The CDR3 length is 15 residues. Germline lookup yields CDR1 GTSNPN and CDR2 SVGIG (reference sequence). After removal of 0 bases from V and 3 bases from J, the junction contained 7 bases not matched to a gene. In DNA, the CDR3 is TGTGCCTGGAGTGTATCGGCCAGGGGGGACACTGAAGCTTTCTTT. It specifies CAWSVSARGDTEAFF.

V and J are TRBV18 and TRBJ1-1; a possible D gene is TRBD1 (5 bases). CDR3 size: 16 residues. The germline V gene has CDR1 KGHSH and CDR2 LQKENI. Trimming removed 0 bases at V and 4 bases at J, with 15 bases between. The CDR3 sequence is CASSPPRGGGGTEAFF. The CDR3, as DNA: TGTGCCAGCTCACCACCCCGGGGTGGGGGAGGCACTGAAGCTTTCTTT.

The rearrangement joins TRBV27 to TRBJ2-5; a weak D match, TRBD2 (7 bases). Germline V gene data show CDR1 as MNHEY and CDR2 as SMNVEV (reference sequence). The CDR3 is 15 residues long. Trimming took off 9 bases at V and 1 base at J, with 18 bases between the two ends. CDR3 loop: CASGGAAGVQETQYF. The DNA of the CDR3 is TGTGCCAGTGGGGGGGCCGCGGGAGTCCAAGAGACCCAGTACTTC.

This clone appeared a single time. The V and J genes are TRBV2 and TRBJ2-7; 7 bases are shared with TRBD1. With 7 bases clipped from V and 0 bases from J, the junction kept 6 bases outside the gene matches. Germline loops: CDR1 SNHLY, CDR2 FYNNEI. The length of the CDR3 is 14 residues. In DNA form, the CDR3 reads TGTGCCAGCAAACGGGACAGAACCTCCTACGAGCAGTACTTC. Encoded protein: CASKRDRTSYEQYF. The whole variable domain, remainder taken from reference TRBV2 and TRBJ2-7, is EPEVTQTPSHQVTQMGQEVILRCVPISNHLYFYWYRQILGQKVEFLVSFYNNEISEKSEIFDDQFSVERPDGSNFTLKIRSTKLEDSAMYFCASKRDRTSYEQYFGPGTRLTVT.

The genes are TRBV30 and TRBJ2-7; D could derive from TRBD1 or TRBD2 (6 bases each). V lost 8 bases and J 7 bases, leaving 15 bases between the germline ends. The V gene's germline CDR1 is GTSNPN and CDR2 SVGIG (reference sequence). The CDR3 runs to 11 residues. This chain's CDR3 is CALTGAGEQYF. The CDR3 nucleotides are TGTGCCCTCACGGGGGCCGGAGAGCAGTACTTC. The full variable domain, in which reference TRBV30 and TRBJ2-7 provide the parts outside the CDR3, is SQTIHQWPATLVQPVGSPLSLECTVEGTSNPNLYWYRQAAGRGLQLLFYSVGIGQISSEVPQNLSASRPQDRQFILSSKKLLLSDSGFYLCALTGAGEQYFGPGTRLTVT.

The chain uses TRBV5-1 and TRBJ2-7; possible D gene TRBD1, 6 bases. Trimming cost V 5 bases and J 2 bases, with 14 bases left between them. The CDR3 is 14 amino acids. From germline, CDR1 is SGHRS and CDR2 YFSETQ. The CDR3 DNA sequence: TGCGCCAGCAGAACACAGGGTAGCCCCTACGAGCAGTACTTC. It yields the protein CASRTQGSPYEQYF.

This chain connects TRBV11-2 to TRBJ2-3, with D perhaps matching TRBD1 (6 bases). The CDR3 runs to 15 residues. Trimming left V 8 bases short and J 8 bases short, with 23 bases between. Germline V lookup: CDR1 SGHAT, CDR2 FQNNGV. CDR3 DNA sequence: TGTGCCAGCGGCGCCGTGGGGGCCAATACTGGTACGCAGTATTTT. It specifies CASGAVGANTGTQYF.

This chain joins TRBV10-3 and TRBJ2-1, with D possibly being TRBD2 (6 bases). Trimming pared 4 bases from V and 4 bases from J, leaving 17 bases between. The CDR3 extends over 16 amino acids. The germline CDR1 and CDR2 sequences are ENHRY and SYGVKD. DNA for the CDR3: TGTGCCATCAGTGGGCCTCTAGCGACAGATTACAATGAGCAGTTCTTC. This gives the protein CAISGPLATDYNEQFF.

On this clone itself: Different DNA sequences within this sample yield the same CDR3. The chain uses TRBV5-1 and TRBJ2-3, with D possibly called TRBD1 or TRBD2 (5 bases each). The ends were cut back, 4 bases at V and 0 bases at J, with 12 bases in the middle. Germline V gene lookup returns CDR1 SGHRS and CDR2 YFSETQ. The CDR3 extends over 15 amino acids. The CDR3 coding sequence is TGCGCCAGCAGCCTGGGACCGGGGAGCACAGATACGCAGTATTTT. It yields the protein CASSLGPGSTDTQYF. The entire variable domain, with the rest obtained from reference TRBV5-1 and TRBJ2-3, is as follows: KAGVTQTPRYLIKTRGQQVTLSCSPISGHRSVSWYQQTPGQGLQFLFEYFSETQRNKGNFPGRFSGRQFSNSRSEMNVSTLELGDSALYLCASSLGPGSTDTQYFGPGTRLTVL.

The chain uses TRBV2 and TRBJ2-7; D is possibly TRBD1 (5 bases). Germline V gene data show CDR1 as SNHLY and CDR2 as FYNNEI. Trimming removed 6 bases at V and 5 bases at J, with 11 bases between. This CDR3 is built from 12 residues. The CDR3: CASRDDRHEQYF. The CDR3 bases are TGTGCCAGCAGGGATGACAGACACGAGCAGTACTTC.